This T cell receptor (beta chain) was retrieved from a study of blood T cell repertoires in COVID-19. Overall study: Specimens from acute and convalescent COVID-19 originated in the United States, Italy and Spain.

V was pared by 5 bases and J by 6 bases, with 10 bases of the junction left unmatched. Germline V lookup: CDR1 SGHTA, CDR2 FQGNSA. The CDR3 is made up of 17 amino acids. Source study methods: Reference gene primer amplification in the assay estimated nucleated cell counts. This table comes from immunoSEQ multiplex PCR, and its TCRdb copy is limited to in-frame clones, with some not included. The D gene and trimming were derived from the DNA, and the V and J assignments and clone size from that table. The sample gives a few hundred thousand clones, around 87% of which show up once; 3.5% to 4.5% is in the top ten. Participants were aged about 18 to 100 years from around 24 US areas. Participant-reported clinical history was the basis for cohort assignment.

The receptor was isolated from a woman aged 18-29 years with acute COVID-19. The sequencing sample was made of PBMCs or T cells enriched from blood (not recorded which). This chain connects TRBV7-2 to TRBJ2-2, with 12 nucleotides matching TRBD2. DNA of the CDR3: TGTGCCAGCAGCCGGACTAGCGGGATTACCCCTGCCGGGGAGCTGTTTTTT. Amino acids: CASSRTSGITPAGELFF.